What follows are 18 T cell receptor beta chains derived from one specimen sequenced in a study of T cell repertoires in cytomegalovirus infection. These receptors lack a known antigen. In TCRdb, the reads were re-called with MiXCR into one record per CDR3 protein. The table has about 920,000 distinct CDR3 sequences, approximately 30% seen once. The material was cultured CD8+ T cells from PBMCs, obtained from culture after CMV antigen stimulation. The receptor source for this set is a human donor in good health (CMV status not recorded). Some clones in this sample may be carry-over from other donors' samples.

The J gene is TRBJ2-4, the V gene TRBV6-6; no reliable D call. The length of the CDR3 is 13 residues. From germline, CDR1 is MNHNY and CDR2 SVGAGI (reference sequence). V was trimmed by 7 bases and J by 1 base, leaving 8 bases between them. The CDR3 spells CASTQGAKNIQYF. The CDR3 DNA follows: TGTGCCAGCACCCAAGGGGCCAAAAACATTCAGTACTTC.

This clonotype was recorded at least ten times. J is TRBJ1-1 and V is TRBV6-6, with 7 bases lining up with TRBD1. The V and J ends lost 4 bases and 7 bases, in that order; junction bases with no gene match: 12. The CDR3 spans 15 residues. Per germline, CDR1 MNHNY and CDR2 SVGAGI (reference sequence). The CDR3 loop is CASSFIPTGRVEAFF. In DNA, the CDR3 is TGTGCCAGCAGTTTCATCCCGACAGGGAGGGTTGAAGCTTTCTTT.

The J gene is TRBJ2-3, the V gene TRBV6-6; D is possibly TRBD1 or TRBD2 (6 bases each). CDR1 and CDR2 (germline): MNHNY, SVGAGI (reference sequence). The CDR3 contains 16 residues. The ends were cut back, 5 bases at V and 6 bases at J, with 21 bases in the middle. The CDR3 region is CASSTHGGRPPDTQYF. For the CDR3, the DNA is TGTGCCAGCAGTACCCACGGGGGCCGCCCGCCCGATACGCAGTATTTT.

The chain recombines TRBV7-9 with TRBJ1-5; D call uncertain. The DNA end is more similar to TRBJ2-3, so the J call may be wrong. There are 14 residues in the CDR3. The germline CDR1 and CDR2 sequences are SEHNR and FQNEAQ (reference sequence). Here the CDR3 reads CASSQLPADQPQYF. Written as DNA, the CDR3 is TGTGCCAGCAGCCAACTCCCTGCAGATCAGCCCCAGTATTTT.

Ten or more counts support this clonotype. The V and J genes are TRBV12-3 or TRBV12-4 and TRBJ2-3, with D maybe TRBD1 (5 bases). V lost 6 bases to trimming and J lost 0 bases, with 16 bases between them. The CDR3 runs to 16 residues. The CDR3 DNA is TGTGCCAGCAGCCGTATGACAGTGATTAGCACAGATACGCAGTATTTT. Translated: CASSRMTVISTDTQYF.

The chain recombines TRBV12-3 or TRBV12-4 with TRBJ1-1; no reliable D call. The length of the CDR3 is 13 residues. V was pared by 7 bases and J by 1 base, with 10 bases between. The CDR3 protein is CASTSAPNTEAFF. The DNA for the CDR3 is TGTGCCAGCACCTCGGCCCCGAACACTGAAGCTTTCTTT.

This clonotype appeared a few times. The chain is built from TRBV4-1 and TRBJ1-4, with D unclear. The CDR3 loop spans 14 amino acids. Per germline, CDR1 MGHRA and CDR2 YSYEKL. V gave up 1 base and J gave up 8 bases, with 11 bases separating them. This CDR3 reads CASSQGRVREKLFF. The DNA of the CDR3 is TGCGCCAGCAGCCAAGGACGGGTTCGGGAAAAACTGTTTTTT.

This clonotype was counted ten times or more. This chain links TRBV6-1 with TRBJ2-4, with D maybe TRBD2 (5 bases). V lost 6 bases and J lost 0, with 15 bases in between. Germline V gene data show CDR1 as MNHNS and CDR2 as SASEGT. The CDR3 covers 16 residues. CDR3 sequence reads: CASSDPGGLAKNIQYF. The CDR3 DNA reads TGTGCCAGCAGCGACCCCGGAGGACTAGCCAAAAACATTCAGTACTTC.

This clonotype was detected a few times. This chain links TRBV28 with TRBJ1-3; maybe TRBD1 (6 bases). CDR3 size: 15 residues. Germline CDR1 is MDHEN and CDR2 is SYDVKM. V dropped 8 bases and J dropped 0 bases, with 14 bases sitting between them. The CDR3 sequence is CASSYRVPSGNTIYF. The CDR3 DNA follows: TGTGCCAGCTCCTACAGGGTCCCCTCTGGAAACACCATATATTTT.

A remark on this clonotype: A much larger clone differs by one base, so this may be a read error. The genes are TRBV7-9 and TRBJ2-1, with 8 bases lining up with TRBD2. Germline values: CDR1 SEHNR, CDR2 FQNEAQ (reference sequence). This CDR3 comprises 17 residues. V gave up 4 bases and J gave up 8 bases; unmatched junction bases: 16. CDR3 bases: TGTGCCAGCAGCTCCCCGAATCCGGGACTAGTGGGCCATGAGCAGTTCTTC. This translates into CASSSPNPGLVGHEQFF.

In its sample, this clonotype was seen many times. The gene calls are TRBV7-8 and TRBJ1-1; a possible D gene is TRBD1 (5 bases). CDR1 is SGHVS, CDR2 FQNEAQ, per germline. The CDR3 loop spans 14 amino acids. V gave up 0 bases and J gave up 7 bases, with 12 bases separating them. The CDR3 bases are TGTGCCAGCAGCTTAGCAGGGAGGGGTGGTGAAGCTTTCTTT. It codes for CASSLAGRGGEAFF.

This clonotype was counted once. The J gene is TRBJ2-2, the V gene TRBV5-6; 9 bases agree with TRBD2. With V trimmed by 4 bases and J by 1 base, 5 bases remained unmatched. Germline V gene lookup returns CDR1 SGHDT and CDR2 YYEEEE. This CDR3 spans 16 amino acids. The CDR3 DNA reads TGTGCCAGCAGCACCCTTAGCGGGGGGAACACCGGGGAGCTGTTTTTT. Residues: CASSTLSGGNTGELFF.

A remark on this clonotype: A much larger clone differs from this one at a single base, so this may be a read error. The J gene is TRBJ1-3, the V gene TRBV7-3; TRBD1 matches at 7 bases. The germline CDR1 and CDR2 sequences are SGHTA and FQGTGA. This CDR3 spans 15 amino acids. DNA for the CDR3: TGTGCCAGCAGATCCACAGGGGCCTCTGGAAACACCTTATATTTT. This translates into CASRSTGASGNTLYF.

This clonotype was counted between two and nine times. V gene TRBV5-1 combines with J gene TRBJ2-7, with D possibly being TRBD2 (6 bases). CDR3 length: 15 amino acids. The ends were cut back, 1 base at V and 0 bases at J, with 11 bases in the middle. CDR1 SGHRS and CDR2 YFSETQ come from the germline V gene. Here the CDR3 DNA reads TGCGCCAGCAGCTTGAGGGGACTGAGCTCCTACGAGCAGTACTTC. Residues: CASSLRGLSSYEQYF.

This clonotype appeared a few times. This chain links TRBV2 with TRBJ2-5; D could derive from TRBD1 or TRBD2 (5 bases each). This CDR3 is 16 amino acids long. Germline values: CDR1 SNHLY, CDR2 FYNNEI. Trimming took off 6 bases at V and 4 bases at J, with 21 bases between the two ends. The CDR3 DNA reads TGTGCCAGCAGGGACGCCGCATTCCCAGGGAGAGAGACCCAGTACTTC. Its protein product is CASRDAAFPGRETQYF.

The rearrangement uses TRBV10-1 and TRBJ2-7; TRBD1 agrees at 7 bases. The CDR3 has 16 amino acids. The V gene end was trimmed by 5 bases and the J gene end by 0 bases; junction bases not matched to a gene: 10. Germline V lookup: CDR1 WNHNN, CDR2 SYGVQD (reference sequence). CDR3 region: CASSRFRDSRSYEQYF. The CDR3 coding sequence is TGCGCCAGCAGTAGATTCCGGGACAGCCGCTCCTACGAGCAGTACTTC.

This clonotype was observed at least ten times. The chain recombines TRBV7-6 with TRBJ1-1, with 7 bases lining up with TRBD1. The CDR3 totals 15 residues. Germline values: CDR1 SGHVS, CDR2 FNYEAQ. Unmatched junction bases numbered 7, after V lost 4 bases and J lost 2 bases. The CDR3: CASSSRQGGNTEAFF. CDR3 bases: TGTGCCAGCAGCTCGAGACAGGGTGGCAACACTGAAGCTTTCTTT. Drawing the rest from reference TRBV7-6 and TRBJ1-1, the complete variable domain is GAGVSQSPRYKVTKRGQDVALRCDPISGHVSLYWYRQALGQGPEFLTYFNYEAQQDKSGLPNDRFSAERPEGSISTLTIQRTEQRDSAMYRCASSSRQGGNTEAFFGQGTRLTVV.

The rearrangement joins TRBV19 to TRBJ2-1; the D is unclear. Germline V lookup: CDR1 LNHDA, CDR2 SQIVND (reference sequence). Trimming removed 3 bases from V and 0 bases from J, with 15 bases in between. The CDR3 is 17 amino acids. CDR3 sequence: CASSIGVRRSSYNEQFF. CDR3 in DNA: TGTGCCAGTAGTATTGGTGTCCGGCGGAGCTCCTACAATGAGCAGTTCTTC.